This TCR beta chain was profiled in a study of T cell changes during pregnancy in multiple sclerosis. The CDR3 contains 10 residues. CDR1 is DFQATT, CDR2 SNEGSKA, per germline (reference sequence). The method was immunoSEQ multiplex PCR; TCRdb's version includes in-frame clones alone and lacks a portion of them. The profile covers under 130,000 clones, with roughly 93% appearing a single time and roughly 0.93% taken by the ten largest. Sequenced here: peripheral blood, sampled after pregnancy. This receptor was obtained from a female donor with multiple sclerosis, enrolled in a pregnancy study. This chain joins TRBV20-1 and TRBJ2-5; 7 bases line up with TRBD1. The CDR3: CSQGEETQYF. CDR3 nucleotides: TGCAGCCAGGGGGAAGAGACCCAGTACTTC.